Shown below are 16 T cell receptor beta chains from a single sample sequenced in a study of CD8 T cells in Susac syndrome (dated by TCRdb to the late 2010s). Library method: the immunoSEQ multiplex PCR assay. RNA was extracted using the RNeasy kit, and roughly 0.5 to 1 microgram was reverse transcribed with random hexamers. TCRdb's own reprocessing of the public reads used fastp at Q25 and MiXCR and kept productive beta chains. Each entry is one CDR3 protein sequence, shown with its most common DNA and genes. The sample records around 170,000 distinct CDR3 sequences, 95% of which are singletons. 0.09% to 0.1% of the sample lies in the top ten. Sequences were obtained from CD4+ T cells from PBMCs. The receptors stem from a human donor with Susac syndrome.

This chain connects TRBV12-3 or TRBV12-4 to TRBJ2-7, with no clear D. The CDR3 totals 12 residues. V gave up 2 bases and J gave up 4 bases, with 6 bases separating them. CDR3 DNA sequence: TGTGCCAGCAGTTTATACCGATACGAGCAGTACTTC. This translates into CASSLYRYEQYF.

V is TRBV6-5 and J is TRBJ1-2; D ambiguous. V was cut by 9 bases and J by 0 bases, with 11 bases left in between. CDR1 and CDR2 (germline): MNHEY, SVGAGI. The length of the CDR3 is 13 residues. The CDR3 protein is CASHVDPNYGYTF. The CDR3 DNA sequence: TGTGCCAGTCACGTCGACCCTAACTATGGCTACACCTTC.

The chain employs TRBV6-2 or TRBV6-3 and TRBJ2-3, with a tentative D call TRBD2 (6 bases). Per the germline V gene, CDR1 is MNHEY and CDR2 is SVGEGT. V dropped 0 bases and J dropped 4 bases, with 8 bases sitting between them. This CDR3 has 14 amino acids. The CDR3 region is CASSYSSSADTQYF. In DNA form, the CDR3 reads TGTGCCAGCAGTTACTCGTCTAGCGCAGATACGCAGTATTTT.

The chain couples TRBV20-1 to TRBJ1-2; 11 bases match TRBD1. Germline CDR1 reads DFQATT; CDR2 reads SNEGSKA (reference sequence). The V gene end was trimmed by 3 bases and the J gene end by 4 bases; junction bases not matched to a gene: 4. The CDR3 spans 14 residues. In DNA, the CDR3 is TGCAGTGCTAGCAGGACAGGGGGCGGCTATGGCTACACCTTC. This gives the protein CSASRTGGGYGYTF.

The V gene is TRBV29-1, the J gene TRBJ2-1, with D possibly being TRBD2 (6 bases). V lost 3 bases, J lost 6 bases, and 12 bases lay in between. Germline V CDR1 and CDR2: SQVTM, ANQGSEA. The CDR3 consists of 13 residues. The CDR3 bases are TGCAGCGTTGATTGGAGGGCGGTCAATGAGCAGTTCTTC. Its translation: CSVDWRAVNEQFF.

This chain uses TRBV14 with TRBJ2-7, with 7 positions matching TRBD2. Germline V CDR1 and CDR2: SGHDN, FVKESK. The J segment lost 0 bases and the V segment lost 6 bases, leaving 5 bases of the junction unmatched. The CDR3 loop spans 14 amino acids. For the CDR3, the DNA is TGTGCCAGCAGTTGGGGCGGGAGCTCCTACGAGCAGTACTTC. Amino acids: CASSWGGSSYEQYF.

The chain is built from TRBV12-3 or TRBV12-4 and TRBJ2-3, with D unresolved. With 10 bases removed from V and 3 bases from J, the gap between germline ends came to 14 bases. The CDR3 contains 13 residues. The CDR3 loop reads CATTARITDTQYF. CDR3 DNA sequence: TGTGCCACCACGGCCAGAATAACAGATACGCAGTATTTT.

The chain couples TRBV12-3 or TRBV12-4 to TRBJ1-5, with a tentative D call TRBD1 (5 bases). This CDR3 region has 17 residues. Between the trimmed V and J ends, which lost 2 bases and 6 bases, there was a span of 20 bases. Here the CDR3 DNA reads TGTGCCAGCAGTTTAAATCGCCGTCAGGGAAGGGGTCAGCCCCAGCATTTT. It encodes CASSLNRRQGRGQPQHF.

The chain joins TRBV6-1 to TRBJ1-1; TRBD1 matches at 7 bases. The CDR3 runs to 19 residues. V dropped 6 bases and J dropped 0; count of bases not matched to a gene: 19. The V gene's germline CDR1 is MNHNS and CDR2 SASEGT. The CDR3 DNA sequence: TGTGCCAGCAGCCCCAGGGGGAGGGGCCCCGGCTCCATGAACACTGAAGCTTTCTTT. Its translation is CASSPRGRGPGSMNTEAFF.

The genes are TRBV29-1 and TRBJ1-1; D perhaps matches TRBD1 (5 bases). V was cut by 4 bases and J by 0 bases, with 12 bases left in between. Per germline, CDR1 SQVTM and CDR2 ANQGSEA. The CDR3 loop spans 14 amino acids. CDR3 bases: TGCAGCGTTGCCCCCCCAGGGTTGAACACTGAAGCTTTCTTT. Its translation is CSVAPPGLNTEAFF.

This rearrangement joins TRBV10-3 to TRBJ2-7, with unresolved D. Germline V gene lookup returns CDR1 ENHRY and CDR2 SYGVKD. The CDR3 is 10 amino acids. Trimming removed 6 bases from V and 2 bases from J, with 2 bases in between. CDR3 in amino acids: CAISPYEQYF. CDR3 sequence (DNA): TGTGCCATCAGCCCCTACGAGCAGTACTTC.

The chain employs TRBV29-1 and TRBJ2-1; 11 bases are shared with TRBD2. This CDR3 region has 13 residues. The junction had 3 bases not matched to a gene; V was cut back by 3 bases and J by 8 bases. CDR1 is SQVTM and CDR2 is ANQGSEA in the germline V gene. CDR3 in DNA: TGCAGCGTTGACCTAGCGGGGGGTGATGAGCAGTTCTTC. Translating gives CSVDLAGGDEQFF.

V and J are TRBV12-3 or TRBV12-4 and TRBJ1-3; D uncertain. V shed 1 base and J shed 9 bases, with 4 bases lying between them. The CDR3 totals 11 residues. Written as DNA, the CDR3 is TGTGCCAGCAGTTTAGGGGGCACCATATATTTT. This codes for CASSLGGTIYF.

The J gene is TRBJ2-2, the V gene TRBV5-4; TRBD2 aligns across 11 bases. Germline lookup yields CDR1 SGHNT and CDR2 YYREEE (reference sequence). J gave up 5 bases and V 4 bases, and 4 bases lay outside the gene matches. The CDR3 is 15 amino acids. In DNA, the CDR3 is TGTGCCAGCAGCCTAGGGACTAGCGGAACCGGGGAGCTGTTTTTT. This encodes CASSLGTSGTGELFF.

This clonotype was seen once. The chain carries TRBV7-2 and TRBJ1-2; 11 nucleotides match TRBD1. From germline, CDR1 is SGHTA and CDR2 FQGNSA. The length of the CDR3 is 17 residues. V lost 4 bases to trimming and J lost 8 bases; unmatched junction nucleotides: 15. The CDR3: CASSSSGTGGRYGGYTF. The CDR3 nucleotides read TGTGCCAGCAGCTCTTCCGGGACAGGGGGAAGATACGGCGGCTACACCTTC.

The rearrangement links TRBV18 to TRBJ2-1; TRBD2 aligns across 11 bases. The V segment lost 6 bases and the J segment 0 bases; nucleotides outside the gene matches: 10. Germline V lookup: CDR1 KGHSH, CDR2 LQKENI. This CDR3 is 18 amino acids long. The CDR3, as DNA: TGTGCCAGCTCCCGCAAGACTAGCGGGGCAACCTCCTACAATGAGCAGTTCTTC. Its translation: CASSRKTSGATSYNEQFF.